What follows describes a single TCR beta chain. Antigen: not known. CDR1 SGHAT and CDR2 FQNNGV come from the germline V gene. Trimming left V 3 bases short and J 8 bases short, with 16 bases between. This CDR3 is built from 14 residues. Produced via immunoSEQ multiplex PCR; TCRdb's table is partial and in-frame only. The top ten hold about 2% of the sample, which has about 70,000 clones, under 95% seen once. The sample comes from a study of lymphopenia after photon versus proton radiotherapy. Points from the study as a whole: Relative stability marked proton patients; photon patients lost diversity and naive cells. In patients who died, overall survival fell as post-nadir TCR diversity dropped more. Authors raise, but do not show, better survival with proton therapy. Post-nadir diversity loss with photons came from oligoclonal expansion, particularly CD8+ Temra cells.

This specimen was peripheral blood, taken from a patient treated with photon-based radiotherapy. The clonotype was recovered from a woman between 40 and 50 years old with cholangiocarcinoma. J is TRBJ1-2 and V is TRBV11-2; a possible D gene is TRBD1 (6 bases). CDR3 amino acids: CASSLQGSSEGYTF. CDR3 DNA sequence: TGTGCCAGCAGCTTGCAGGGGTCCTCTGAGGGCTACACCTTC.